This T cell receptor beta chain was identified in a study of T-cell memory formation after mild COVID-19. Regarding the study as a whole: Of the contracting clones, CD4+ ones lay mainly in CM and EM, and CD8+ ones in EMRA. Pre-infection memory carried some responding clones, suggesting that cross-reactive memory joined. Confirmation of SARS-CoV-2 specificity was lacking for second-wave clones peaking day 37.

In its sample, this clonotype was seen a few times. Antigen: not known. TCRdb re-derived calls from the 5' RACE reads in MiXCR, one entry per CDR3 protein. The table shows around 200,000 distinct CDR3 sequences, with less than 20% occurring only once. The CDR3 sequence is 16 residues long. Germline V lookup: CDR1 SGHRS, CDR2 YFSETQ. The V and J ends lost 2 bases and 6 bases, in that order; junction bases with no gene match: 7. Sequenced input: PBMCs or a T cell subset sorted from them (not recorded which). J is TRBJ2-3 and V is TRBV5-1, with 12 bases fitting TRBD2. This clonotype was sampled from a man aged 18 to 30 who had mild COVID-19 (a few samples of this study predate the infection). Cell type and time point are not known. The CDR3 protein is CASSLGLAGSSDTQYF. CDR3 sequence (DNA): TGCGCCAGCAGCTTAGGACTAGCGGGGAGTTCGGATACGCAGTATTTT.